This TCR beta chain was recovered during a study of blood T cell repertoires in COVID-19. Across the whole study: Material from acute and convalescent COVID-19 was sourced from the United States, Italy and Spain. T cells, B-cell-depleted T cells, or PBMCs supplied cDNA or gDNA.

Study processing details: It was from reference gene primer amplification that nucleated cell counts were estimated. TCRdb's table, derived via immunoSEQ multiplex PCR, lists solely in-frame clones and lacks some. V and J calls plus clone size are reproduced from that table; the DNA served to infer D and trimming. In the table there are 100,000 to 110,000 clones, roughly 87% of which are singletons. After removal of 5 bases from V and 0 bases from J, the junction contained 0 bases not matched to a gene. This CDR3 contains 13 residues. Germline CDR1 SGHRS, CDR2 YFSETQ. Sequenced sample: peripheral blood. The chain joins TRBV5-1 to TRBJ2-3, with 7 bases fitting TRBD2. This sequence originates from a man younger than 40 in a cohort sampled during active COVID-19. The CDR3 here is CASRAGSTDTQYF. In nucleotides, the CDR3 is TGCGCCAGCAGAGCGGGGAGCACAGATACGCAGTATTTT.